This entry lists 21 T cell receptor beta chains sequenced from one sample in a study of CXCR3-negative and CXCR3-positive naive CD8 T cells. The libraries of TRB cDNA were prepared using 5' RACE with UMI labels. TCRdb reprocessed the 5' RACE reads; each CDR3 protein has one entry and no DNA is given. The sample table sets out about 56,000 distinct CDR3 sequences. Sequencing was carried out using memory CD8+ T cells from blood. The receptors originated from a human donor in good health. Some clones in this sample may be carry-over from other donors' samples.

The CDR3 here is CASSYKGQYQAYYEQYF. The chain links TRBV6-6 to TRBJ2-7; as DNA is missing, the TRBD1 call by TCRdb cannot be tested. The CDR3 spans 17 residues. Germline CDR1 is MNHNY and CDR2 is SVGAGI (reference sequence).

The V and J genes are TRBV12-3 or TRBV12-4 and TRBJ1-2. This CDR3 spans 13 amino acids. This chain's CDR3 is CASSFQGPLSYTF.

The chain carries TRBV29-1 and TRBJ2-7; TCRdb indicates TRBD1, and absent DNA this call remains unverified. CDR1 SQVTM and CDR2 ANQGSEA come from the germline V gene. The CDR3 is 12 residues long. CDR3 protein: CSVTTGYHEQYF.

This chain connects TRBV7-9 to TRBJ2-7; checking the TCRdb D call of TRBD1 is not possible without DNA. The germline gives CDR1 SEHNR, CDR2 FQNEAQ (reference sequence). The CDR3 is 16 residues long. CDR3: CASSLGERGPNYEQYF. Variable domain in full (rest from reference TRBV7-9 and TRBJ2-7): DTGVSQNPRHKITKRGQNVTFRCDPISEHNRLYWYRQTLGQGPEFLTYFQNEAQLEKSRLLSDRFSAERPKGSFSTLEIQRTEQGDSAMYLCASSLGERGPNYEQYFGPGTRLTVT.

The rearrangement uses TRBV3-1 and TRBJ2-7. The germline gives CDR1 LGHDT, CDR2 YNNKEL (reference sequence). CDR3 length: 14 amino acids. The CDR3 sequence: CASSQEGRSREQYF.

V and J are TRBV23-1 and TRBJ2-7; TCRdb's D call of TRBD1 is untestable without DNA. Being an ORF, TRBV23-1 has a function that is uncertain. The CDR3 spans 12 residues. CDR3 in amino acids: CASSHGQTEQYF.

This chain connects TRBV7-9 to TRBJ2-1; the TCRdb D gene call, TRBD2, has no DNA to confirm it. CDR1 is SEHNR, CDR2 FQNEAQ, per germline (reference sequence). The CDR3 is 19 residues long. This chain's CDR3 is CASTFRTSGEEVVVNEQFF. Complete variable domain (other parts from reference TRBV7-9 and TRBJ2-1): DTGVSQNPRHKITKRGQNVTFRCDPISEHNRLYWYRQTLGQGPEFLTYFQNEAQLEKSRLLSDRFSAERPKGSFSTLEIQRTEQGDSAMYLCASTFRTSGEEVVVNEQFFGPGTRLTVL.

The rearrangement joins TRBV20-1 to TRBJ1-1; the TCRdb D gene call, TRBD1, has no DNA to confirm it. This CDR3 is 12 amino acids long. The germline V gene encodes CDR1 DFQATT and CDR2 SNEGSKA (reference sequence). Here the CDR3 reads CSASREHTEAFF.

The V call is TRBV7-9, the J call TRBJ1-1. Germline V gene sequence: CDR1 SEHNR, CDR2 FQNEAQ (reference sequence). CDR3 length: 13 residues. This CDR3 is CASSLVGNTEAFF.

The chain joins TRBV29-1 to TRBJ2-7; checking the TCRdb D call of TRBD2 is not possible without DNA. The germline CDR1 and CDR2 sequences are SQVTM and ANQGSEA. This CDR3 has 13 amino acids. CDR3 loop: CSVQPTKSYEQYF.

This chain uses TRBV15 with TRBJ2-7. Germline V gene data show CDR1 as LNHNV and CDR2 as YYDKDF (reference sequence). This CDR3 contains 13 residues. CDR3 amino acids: CATSRGRTYEQYF. The whole variable domain, remainder taken from reference TRBV15 and TRBJ2-7, is DAMVIQNPRYQVTQFGKPVTLSCSQTLNHNVMYWYQQKSSQAPKLLFHYYDKDFNNEADTPDNFQSRRPNTSFCFLDIRSPGLGDTAMYLCATSRGRTYEQYFGPGTRLTVT.

The chain uses TRBV2 and TRBJ2-3; TCRdb returns TRBD1, unconfirmable since there is no DNA. The CDR3 spans 17 residues. The germline gives CDR1 SNHLY, CDR2 FYNNEI. CDR3 region: CASSVTGQGDGTDTQYF.

The chain has TRBV9 and TRBJ1-1; lacking DNA, the TRBD1 call made by TCRdb goes unchecked. Germline CDR1 and CDR2: SGDLS and YYNGEE. This CDR3 comprises 12 residues. The CDR3 spells CASSPQGTEAFF.

The chain recombines TRBV6-4 with TRBJ2-1; TCRdb picks TRBD1, but there is no DNA to check that call. The CDR3 length is 15 residues. The germline V gene has CDR1 MRHNA and CDR2 SNTAGT. Here the CDR3 reads CASSHHPTGEDEQFF.

The chain joins TRBV20-1 to TRBJ2-3; checking the TCRdb D call of TRBD2 is not possible without DNA. Germline loops: CDR1 DFQATT, CDR2 SNEGSKA (reference sequence). CDR3 size: 17 residues. The CDR3 spells CSAKGTSPDSITDTQYF.

This chain connects TRBV19 to TRBJ1-1; there is no DNA to check the TCRdb D call of TRBD1. From germline, CDR1 is LNHDA and CDR2 SQIVND (reference sequence). The CDR3 loop spans 17 amino acids. The CDR3 region is CASSIVRTGLVNTEAFF.

The chain couples TRBV4-2 to TRBJ2-7; TCRdb outputs TRBD2, but without DNA this stays unchecked. Germline values: CDR1 LGHNA, CDR2 YNFKEQ. This CDR3 region has 15 residues. The CDR3 spells CASSQEAGGASEQYF.

The rearrangement uses TRBV12-3 or TRBV12-4 and TRBJ2-7; TCRdb returns TRBD2, unconfirmable since there is no DNA. The CDR3 extends over 13 amino acids. The CDR3 sequence: CASSLLAAYEQYF.

CDR3: CASSLRGTGETQYF. This sequence joins TRBV7-6 and TRBJ2-5. CDR3 length equals 14 residues. The germline V gene has CDR1 SGHVS and CDR2 FNYEAQ.

This chain joins TRBV7-9 and TRBJ1-2; TCRdb names TRBD1, which stays unverified in the absence of DNA. This CDR3 spans 13 amino acids. Germline loops: CDR1 SEHNR, CDR2 FQNEAQ (reference sequence). CDR3 sequence reads: CASSPPGSEGYTF.

This sequence joins TRBV28 and TRBJ2-7. The CDR3 runs to 13 residues. Looked up from germline, CDR1 is MDHEN and CDR2 is SYDVKM. CDR3 region: CASAYEGYYEQYF.